A selection of T cell receptor beta chains follows, all from one sample in a study of T-cell memory formation after mild COVID-19. TCRdb ran MiXCR on the 5' RACE reads and lists one entry per CDR3 protein. The table has hundreds of thousands of distinct CDR3 sequences, approximately 21% seen once. The source material was PBMCs or a T cell subset sorted from them (not recorded which). The receptors originated from an adult woman who had mild COVID-19 (a few samples of this study predate the infection). Cell type and time point are not known. The CDR3 runs from the conserved cysteine through the conserved F or W. A D gene is named only where the DNA matches it firmly. Clone size is not always given. Where it is, it says once, few, many or a class for expanded clones.

few	NA	TRBJ2-3	TRBV7-2	CASTPAWTDTQYF
NA	TRBD2	TRBJ2-5	TRBV7-9	CASSSGGVQETQYF
NA	NA	TRBJ1-2	TRBV5-5	CASSRTRDTYGYTF
NA	TRBD2	TRBJ2-3	TRBV7-8	CASSPGRVGADTQYF
NA	TRBD2	TRBJ2-5	TRBV4-1	CASSPARGGVETQYF
few	TRBD2	TRBJ2-1	TRBV2	CASSESLAGYNEQFF
NA	TRBD2	TRBJ2-1	TRBV4-3	CASSPAGTSGRGNEQFF
NA	NA	TRBJ1-1	TRBV18	CASSPGPTRSFF
NA	NA	TRBJ2-7	TRBV4-2	CASSQAENEQYF
few	NA	TRBJ1-5	TRBV29-1	CSVEEGVGQPQHF
few	NA	TRBJ1-1	TRBV5-1	CASSLERTVPTTEAFF
NA	NA	TRBJ1-2	TRBV5-4	CASSLGVRLGGYTF
NA	NA	TRBJ2-7	TRBV3-1	CASSQDRGVTYEQYF
many	TRBD2	TRBJ2-1	TRBV7-2	CASSLDTSGGVRFF
few	NA	TRBJ1-2	TRBV6-2/TRBV6-3	CASSNPWGVYGYTF
NA	NA	TRBJ1-2	TRBV4-2	CASSQDRTARPPYGYTF
NA	NA	TRBJ2-1	TRBV6-2/TRBV6-3	CASSYPGGYEQFF
NA	NA	TRBJ2-5	TRBV7-9	CASSATWSGGSQETQYF
NA	TRBD1	TRBJ2-1	TRBV4-3	CASSQGTGWNEQFF
NA	NA	TRBJ2-2	TRBV27	CASSLWQGGTGELFF
few	TRBD1	TRBJ2-1	TRBV7-8	CASSYRTGANGQFF
NA	NA	TRBJ1-2	TRBV5-1	CASSSPGDRYGYTF
few	NA	TRBJ2-1	TRBV6-5	CASRNSLGSYNEQFF
NA	NA	TRBJ1-4	TRBV7-9	CASSLEMLLGAGEGKLFF
few	NA	TRBJ2-3	TRBV7-2	CASSPRLAAVTDTQYF
few	NA	TRBJ2-7	TRBV3-1	CASSQDVASGEQYF
NA	NA	TRBJ2-7	TRBV6-5	CASIEGGEQYF
NA	TRBD2	TRBJ2-3	TRBV11-3	CASSLGYRERGSDTQYF
few	NA	TRBJ2-5	TRBV19	CASVGDYQETQYF
few	TRBD1	TRBJ1-2	TRBV7-9	CASSSGQTKTF
NA	NA	TRBJ2-5	TRBV7-2	CASSLAAGMGTQYF